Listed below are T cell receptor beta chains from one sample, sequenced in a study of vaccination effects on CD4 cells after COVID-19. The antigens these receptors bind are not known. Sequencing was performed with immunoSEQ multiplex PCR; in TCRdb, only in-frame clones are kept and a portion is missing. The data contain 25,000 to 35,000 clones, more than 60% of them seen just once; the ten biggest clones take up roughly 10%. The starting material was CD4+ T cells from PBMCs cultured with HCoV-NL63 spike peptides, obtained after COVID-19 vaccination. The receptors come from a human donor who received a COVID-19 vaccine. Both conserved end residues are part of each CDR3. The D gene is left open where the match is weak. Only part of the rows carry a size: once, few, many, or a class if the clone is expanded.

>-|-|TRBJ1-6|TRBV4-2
CASSVRPGPNSPLHF
TGTGCCAGCAGCGTCAGGCCGGGGCCCAATTCACCCCTCCACTTT
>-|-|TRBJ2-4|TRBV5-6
CASSFQGLKNIQYF
TGTGCCAGCAGCTTCCAGGGGCTAAAAAACATTCAGTACTTC
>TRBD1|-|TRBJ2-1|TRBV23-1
CASSQSLSLDRVSYNEQFF
TGCGCCAGCAGTCAATCTCTTAGCCTGGACAGGGTAAGTTACAATGAGCAGTTCTTC
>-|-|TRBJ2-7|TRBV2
CASSERARNEQYF
TGTGCCAGCAGTGAACGAGCGAGGAACGAGCAGTACTTC
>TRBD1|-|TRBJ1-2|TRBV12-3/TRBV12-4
CASSSGQAGGYTF
TGTGCCAGCAGTTCCGGACAGGCGGGAGGCTACACCTTC
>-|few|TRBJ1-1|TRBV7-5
CVRSHSTIKRTRINTEAFF
TGTGTCAGAAGCCATAGTACGATAAAAAGGACAAGAATAAACACTGAAGCTTTCTTT
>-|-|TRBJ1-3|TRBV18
CASLGNTGNTIYF
TGTGCCAGCTTGGGGAACACTGGAAACACCATATATTTT
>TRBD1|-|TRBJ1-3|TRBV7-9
CASSYYKQGSGNTIYF
TGTGCCAGCAGCTACTATAAACAGGGGTCTGGAAACACCATATATTTT
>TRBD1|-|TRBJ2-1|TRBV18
CASSPPRGSYNEQFF
TGTGCCAGCTCACCACCCAGGGGGTCCTACAATGAGCAGTTCTTC
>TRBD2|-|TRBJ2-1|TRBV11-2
CASSFFLAGEVNEQFF
TGTGCCAGCAGCTTTTTCCTAGCGGGAGAAGTAAATGAGCAGTTCTTC
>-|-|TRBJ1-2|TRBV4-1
CASSPDSGTINYGYTF
TGCGCCAGCAGCCCGGACAGCGGTACAATTAACTATGGCTACACCTTC